This passage covers 13 T cell receptor beta chains from one sample sequenced in a study of blood T cell repertoires in COVID-19. Sequencing used immunoSEQ multiplex PCR; TCRdb keeps in-frame clones, though not all of them. Of 160,000 or so clones detected, 80% appear once; the ten largest clones hold approximately 6%. The sequenced sample consisted of PBMCs or T cells enriched from blood (not recorded which). The receptors were sampled from a man in his forties who had recovered from COVID-19.

The chain carries TRBV6-5 and TRBJ2-1; 10 positions agree with TRBD2. After removal of 10 bases from V and 8 bases from J, the junction contained 11 bases not matched to a gene. Germline CDR1 MNHEY, CDR2 SVGAGI. The CDR3 has 14 residues. DNA of the CDR3: TGTGCCACCTTAGGACTAGCGGTATTCGATGAGCAGTTCTTC. It encodes CATLGLAVFDEQFF.

This clone has only a few counts. This chain joins TRBV6-5 and TRBJ1-6; TRBD1 is a possible D gene (6 bases). This CDR3 is built from 12 residues. CDR1 and CDR2 (germline): MNHEY, SVGAGI. The V end was cut by 7 bases, the J end by 11 bases, with 12 bases between. This CDR3 reads CASTQGTTPLHF. The CDR3 bases are TGTGCCAGCACGCAGGGGACTACACCCCTCCACTTT.

This chain joins TRBV7-8 and TRBJ2-1, with TRBD2 as a possible D gene (6 bases). The CDR3 is 13 amino acids. Germline values: CDR1 SGHVS, CDR2 FQNEAQ. The V end lost 5 bases, the J end lost 4 bases, and 9 bases lay between the germline ends. In nucleotides, the CDR3 is TGTGCCAGCAGCCCGACTAGTTACAATGAGCAGTTCTTC. This translates into CASSPTSYNEQFF.

This clone was counted a few times. V is TRBV5-4 and J is TRBJ1-4; 11 nucleotides line up with TRBD1. Germline CDR1 and CDR2: SGHNT and YYREEE (reference sequence). After removal of 4 bases from V and 0 bases from J, the junction contained 8 bases not matched to a gene. The CDR3 totals 18 residues. The CDR3 nucleotides read TGTGCCAGCAGCCCCGGGGGGGGACAGGGGGCAACTAATGAAAAACTGTTTTTT. Translating gives CASSPGGGQGATNEKLFF.

The J gene is TRBJ2-4, the V gene TRBV18, with TRBD1 as a possible D gene (6 bases). The germline CDR1 and CDR2 sequences are KGHSH and LQKENI. The CDR3 extends over 14 amino acids. Trimming left V 3 bases short and J 12 bases short, with 18 bases between. The CDR3 sequence is CASSPTREGVNQYF. CDR3 bases: TGTGCCAGCTCACCGACCAGAGAGGGGGTAAATCAGTACTTC. Using reference TRBV18 and TRBJ2-4 for the parts outside the CDR3, the full variable domain is NAGVMQNPRHLVRRRGQEARLRCSPMKGHSHVYWYRQLPEEGLKFMVYLQKENIIDESGMPKERFSAEFPKEGPSILRIQQVVRGDSAAYFCASSPTREGVNQYFGAGTRLSVL.

Comment on this clone: Given a much more abundant clone one base away, this may be a read error. The genes are TRBV11-2 and TRBJ2-5; the match to TRBD2 covers 8 bases. Germline V gene lookup returns CDR1 SGHAT and CDR2 FQNNGV. V shed 1 base and J 0 bases; nucleotides not matched to a gene: 1. This CDR3 spans 15 amino acids. As DNA, the CDR3 is TGTGCCAGCAGCTTAGGCGGGGGGTACCAAGAGACCCAGTACTTC. Translated: CASSLGGGYQETQYF.

The chain joins TRBV7-2 to TRBJ2-5, with TRBD2 matching 10 bases. The CDR3 has 16 amino acids. Germline values: CDR1 SGHTA, CDR2 FQGNSA. With V trimmed by 5 bases and J by 5 bases, 11 bases remained unmatched. CDR3 sequence (DNA): TGTGCCAGCAGCCCAGGGGCTAGCGGGGGCTGGGAGACCCAGTACTTC. Its translation is CASSPGASGGWETQYF.

The V call is TRBV7-3, the J call TRBJ1-1; 8 bases are a match to TRBD1. The CDR3 runs 13 residues. V shed 4 bases and J 3 bases; nucleotides not matched to a gene: 1. Germline-derived CDR1 and CDR2 are SGHTA and FQGTGA. The CDR3 loop reads CASSSDRDTEAFF. The CDR3 DNA is TGTGCCAGCAGCTCGGACAGGGACACTGAAGCTTTCTTT. Full variable domain (missing parts from reference TRBV7-3 and TRBJ1-1): GAGVSQTPSNKVTEKGKYVELRCDPISGHTALYWYRQSLGQGPEFLIYFQGTGAADDSGLPNDRFFAVRPEGSVSTLKIQRTERGDSAVYLCASSSDRDTEAFFGQGTRLTVV.

This clone was recorded a few times. The V and J genes are TRBV9 and TRBJ2-2; TRBD2 aligns across 7 bases. J lost 5 bases, V lost 4 bases, and 11 bases had no gene match. CDR3 length equals 16 residues. Germline V gene data show CDR1 as SGDLS and CDR2 as YYNGEE. The CDR3: CASSPLDSGPTGELFF. CDR3 DNA: TGTGCCAGCAGCCCCCTGGATAGCGGGCCTACCGGGGAGCTGTTTTTT.

The chain combines TRBV6-6 with TRBJ1-3; weak D call: TRBD1 (6 bases). The CDR3 is made up of 14 amino acids. Trimming removed 5 bases at V and 7 bases at J, with 15 bases between. CDR1 and CDR2 from the germline V gene are MNHNY and SVGAGI (reference sequence). Here the CDR3 DNA reads TGTGCCAGCAGTGTCCCCGGGGGGCTCAACACCATATATTTT. Its protein is CASSVPGGLNTIYF.

Regarding this clone: Germline is not matched at one junction end, which may reflect a read error. For the CDR3, the DNA is TGCGCCAGCACCCAACAACCCGCTAGCGGGGGGTACCAAGAGACCCAGTACTTC. This sequence encodes CASTQQPASGGYQETQYF. This chain connects TRBV4-1 to TRBJ2-5; 11 bases fit TRBD2. This CDR3 is built from 18 residues. The germline CDR1 and CDR2 sequences are MGHRA and YSYEKL.

V usage is TRBV19 and J usage is TRBJ1-4, with D perhaps matching TRBD1 (5 bases). V was cut by 6 bases and J by 6 bases, with 11 bases left in between. CDR1 LNHDA and CDR2 SQIVND come from the germline V gene (reference sequence). The CDR3 runs 13 residues. The CDR3: CASRGGSDEKLFF. In nucleotides, the CDR3 is TGTGCCAGTAGGGGGGGAAGTGATGAAAAACTGTTTTTT. The entire variable domain, with the rest obtained from reference TRBV19 and TRBJ1-4, is as follows: DGGITQSPKYLFRKEGQNVTLSCEQNLNHDAMYWYRQDPGQGLRLIYYSQIVNDFQKGDIAEGYSVSREKKESFPLTVTSAQKNPTAFYLCASRGGSDEKLFFGSGTQLSVL.

This clone was observed a single time. The gene calls are TRBV5-8 and TRBJ2-4, with 9 bases fitting TRBD2. Germline V gene lookup returns CDR1 SGHTS and CDR2 YDEGEE. J lost 8 bases, V lost 2 bases, and 11 bases had no gene match. CDR3 length equals 16 residues. The CDR3, as DNA: TGTGCCAGCAGCTTCGGTGAGGCTAGCGGGGTATACATTCAGTACTTC. Its translation is CASSFGEASGVYIQYF. The full variable domain, completed using reference TRBV5-8 and TRBJ2-4, is EAGVTQSPTHLIKTRGQQATLRCSPISGHTSVYWYQQALGLGLQFLLWYDEGEERNRGNFPPRFSGRQFPNYSSELNVNALELEDSALYLCASSFGEASGVYIQYFGAGTRLSVL.